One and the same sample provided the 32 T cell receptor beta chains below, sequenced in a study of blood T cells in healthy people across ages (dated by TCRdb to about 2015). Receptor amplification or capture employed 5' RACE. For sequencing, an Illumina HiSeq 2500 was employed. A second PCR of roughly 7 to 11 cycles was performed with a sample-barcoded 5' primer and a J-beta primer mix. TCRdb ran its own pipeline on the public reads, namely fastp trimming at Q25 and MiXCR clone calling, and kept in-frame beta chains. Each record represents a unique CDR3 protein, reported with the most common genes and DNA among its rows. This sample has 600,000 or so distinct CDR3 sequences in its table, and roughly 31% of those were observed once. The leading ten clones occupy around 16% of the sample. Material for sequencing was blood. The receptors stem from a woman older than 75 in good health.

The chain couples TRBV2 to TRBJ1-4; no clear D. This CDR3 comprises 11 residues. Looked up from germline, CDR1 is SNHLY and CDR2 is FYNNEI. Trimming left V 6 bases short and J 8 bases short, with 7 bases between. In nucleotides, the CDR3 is TGTGCCAGCAGCTCCGGAGAAAAACTGTTTTTT. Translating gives CASSSGEKLFF.

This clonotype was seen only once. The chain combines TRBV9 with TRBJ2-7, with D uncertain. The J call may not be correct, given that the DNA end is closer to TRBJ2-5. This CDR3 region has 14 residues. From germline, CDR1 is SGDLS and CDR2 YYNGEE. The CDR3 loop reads CASSPPSRQETQYF. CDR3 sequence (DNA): TGTGCCAGCTCACCACCGTCGAGGCAAGAGACCCAGTACTTC.

CDR3 sequence: CASSFTGTGKFGSEAFF. As DNA, the CDR3 is TGTGCCAGCAGCTTCACCGGGACAGGGAAATTTGGGTCTGAAGCTTTCTTT. This chain links TRBV7-2 with TRBJ1-1; 9 bases match TRBD1. The CDR3 is made up of 17 amino acids. Unmatched junction bases numbered 14, after V lost 3 bases and J lost 6 bases. Germline CDR1 reads SGHTA; CDR2 reads FQGNSA.

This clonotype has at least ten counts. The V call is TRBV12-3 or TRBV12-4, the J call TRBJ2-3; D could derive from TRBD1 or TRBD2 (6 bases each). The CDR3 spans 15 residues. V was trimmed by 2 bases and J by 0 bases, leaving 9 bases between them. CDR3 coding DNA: TGTGCCAGCAGTTTACAGGGGACTAGCACAGATACGCAGTATTTT. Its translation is CASSLQGTSTDTQYF.

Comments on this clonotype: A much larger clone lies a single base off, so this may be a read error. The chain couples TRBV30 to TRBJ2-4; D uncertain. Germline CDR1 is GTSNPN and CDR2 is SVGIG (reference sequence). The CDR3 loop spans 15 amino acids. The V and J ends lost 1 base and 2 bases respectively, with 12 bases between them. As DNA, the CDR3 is TGTGCCTGGAGTGCCTCCTTAGTGACCAAAAACATTCAGTACTTC. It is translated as CAWSASLVTKNIQYF.

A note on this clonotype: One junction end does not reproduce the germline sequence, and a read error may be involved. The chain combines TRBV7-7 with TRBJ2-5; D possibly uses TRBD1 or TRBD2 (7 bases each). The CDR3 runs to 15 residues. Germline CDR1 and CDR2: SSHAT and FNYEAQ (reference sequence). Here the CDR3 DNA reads TGTGCTAGCAGCTTCACGACAGGGACTACAGAGACCCAGTACTTC. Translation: CASSFTTGTTETQYF.

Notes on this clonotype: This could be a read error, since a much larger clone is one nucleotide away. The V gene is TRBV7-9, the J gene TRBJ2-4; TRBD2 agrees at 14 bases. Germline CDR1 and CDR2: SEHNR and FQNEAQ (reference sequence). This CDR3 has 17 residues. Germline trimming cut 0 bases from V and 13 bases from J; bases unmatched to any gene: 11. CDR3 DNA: TGTGCCAGCAGCTTAGCTTCAGGACTAGCGGGGGGCGATGAGCAGTACTTC. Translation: CASSLASGLAGGDEQYF.

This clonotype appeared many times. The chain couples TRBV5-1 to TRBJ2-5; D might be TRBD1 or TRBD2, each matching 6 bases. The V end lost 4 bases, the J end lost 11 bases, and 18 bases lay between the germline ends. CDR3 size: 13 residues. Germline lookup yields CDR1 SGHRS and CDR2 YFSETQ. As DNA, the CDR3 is TGCGCCAGCAGCCCTCCGGGGGCTCGGGAGCAGTACTTC. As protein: CASSPPGAREQYF.

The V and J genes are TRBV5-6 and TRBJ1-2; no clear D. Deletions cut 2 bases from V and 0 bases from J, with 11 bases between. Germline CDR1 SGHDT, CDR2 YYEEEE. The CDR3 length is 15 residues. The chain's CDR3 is CASSLLGQSNYGYTF. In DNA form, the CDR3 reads TGTGCCAGCAGCTTATTAGGGCAATCTAACTATGGCTACACCTTC. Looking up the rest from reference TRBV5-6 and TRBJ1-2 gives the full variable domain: DAGVTQSPTHLIKTRGQQVTLRCSPKSGHDTVSWYQQALGQGPQFIFQYYEEEERQRGNFPDRFSGHQFPNYSSELNVNALLLGDSALYLCASSLLGQSNYGYTFGSGTRLTVV.

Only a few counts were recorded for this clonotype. The CDR3 sequence: CASGNPDRALYEQYF. In nucleotides, the CDR3 is TGTGCTAGTGGTAACCCTGACCGTGCCCTCTACGAGCAGTACTTC. The chain employs TRBV12-5 and TRBJ2-7; D is ambiguous. This CDR3 has 15 amino acids. V was trimmed by 5 bases and J by 3 bases, leaving 17 bases between them. The germline V gene encodes CDR1 LGHNT and CDR2 FRNRAP.

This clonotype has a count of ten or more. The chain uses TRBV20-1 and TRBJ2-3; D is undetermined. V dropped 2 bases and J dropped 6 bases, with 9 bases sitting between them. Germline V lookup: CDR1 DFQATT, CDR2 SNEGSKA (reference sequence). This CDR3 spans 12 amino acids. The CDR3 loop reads CSARPVGDTQYF. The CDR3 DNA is TGCAGTGCTAGACCTGTGGGGGATACGCAGTATTTT.

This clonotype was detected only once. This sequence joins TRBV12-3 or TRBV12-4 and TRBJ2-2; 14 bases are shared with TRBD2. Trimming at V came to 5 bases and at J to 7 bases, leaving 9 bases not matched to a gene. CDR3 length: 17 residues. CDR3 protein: CASSRGLAGGYNGELFF. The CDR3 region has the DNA TGTGCCAGCAGTCGAGGACTAGCGGGGGGTTATAACGGGGAGCTGTTTTTT.

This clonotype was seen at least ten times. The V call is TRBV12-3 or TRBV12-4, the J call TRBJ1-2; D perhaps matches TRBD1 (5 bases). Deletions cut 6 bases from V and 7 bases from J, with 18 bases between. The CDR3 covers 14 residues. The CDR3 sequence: CASSLAGGASGYTF. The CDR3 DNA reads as TGTGCCAGCAGCCTAGCCGGCGGGGCTAGTGGCTACACCTTC.

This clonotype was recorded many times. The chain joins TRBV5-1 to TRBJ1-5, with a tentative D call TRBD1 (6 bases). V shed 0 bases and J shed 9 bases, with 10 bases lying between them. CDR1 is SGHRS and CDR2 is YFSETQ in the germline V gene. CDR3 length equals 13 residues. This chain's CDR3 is CASSLEGDRPQHF. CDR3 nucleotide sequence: TGCGCCAGCAGCTTGGAGGGGGACCGGCCCCAGCATTTT.

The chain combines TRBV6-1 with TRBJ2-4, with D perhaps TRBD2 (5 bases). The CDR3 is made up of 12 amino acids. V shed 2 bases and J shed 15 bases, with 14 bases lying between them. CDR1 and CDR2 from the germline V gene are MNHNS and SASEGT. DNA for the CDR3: TGTGCCAGCAGTGAAATTCTAGCCTCGTCGTACTTC. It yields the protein CASSEILASSYF.

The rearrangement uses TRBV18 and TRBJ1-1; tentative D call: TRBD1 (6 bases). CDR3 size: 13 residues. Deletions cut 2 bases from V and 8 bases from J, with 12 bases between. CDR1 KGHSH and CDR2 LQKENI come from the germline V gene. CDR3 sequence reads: CASSPYQGQEAFF. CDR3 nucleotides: TGTGCCAGCTCACCATACCAGGGGCAGGAAGCTTTCTTT.

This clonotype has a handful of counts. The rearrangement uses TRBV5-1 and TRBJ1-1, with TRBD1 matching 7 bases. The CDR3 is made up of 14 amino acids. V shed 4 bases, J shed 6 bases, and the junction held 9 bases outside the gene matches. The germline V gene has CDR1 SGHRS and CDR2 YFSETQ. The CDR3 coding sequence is TGCGCCAGCAGCATCGGGACAGAGGGGGCTGAAGCTTTCTTT. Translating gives CASSIGTEGAEAFF.

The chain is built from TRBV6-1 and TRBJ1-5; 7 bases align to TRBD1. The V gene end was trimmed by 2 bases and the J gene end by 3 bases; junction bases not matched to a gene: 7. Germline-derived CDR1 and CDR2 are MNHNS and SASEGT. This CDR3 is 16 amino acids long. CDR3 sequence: CASSELSGGINQPQHF. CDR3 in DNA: TGTGCCAGCAGTGAACTGTCAGGGGGAATCAATCAGCCCCAGCATTTT.

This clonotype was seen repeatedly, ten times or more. Here the CDR3 reads CASSEGRSSGRSYEQYF. The CDR3 bases are TGTGCCAGCAGTGAAGGTCGGTCCAGCGGGAGATCCTACGAGCAGTACTTC. V and J are TRBV6-1 and TRBJ2-7; 8 nucleotides align to TRBD2. Germline V gene sequence: CDR1 MNHNS, CDR2 SASEGT. The V segment lost 1 base and the J segment 1 base; nucleotides outside the gene matches: 9. This CDR3 is 17 amino acids long.

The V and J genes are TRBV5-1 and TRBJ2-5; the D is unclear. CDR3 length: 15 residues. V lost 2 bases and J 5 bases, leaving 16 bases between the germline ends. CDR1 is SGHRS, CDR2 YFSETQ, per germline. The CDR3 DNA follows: TGCGCCAGCAGCTTCATATCCCGGTTCGGGGAGACCCAGTACTTC. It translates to CASSFISRFGETQYF.

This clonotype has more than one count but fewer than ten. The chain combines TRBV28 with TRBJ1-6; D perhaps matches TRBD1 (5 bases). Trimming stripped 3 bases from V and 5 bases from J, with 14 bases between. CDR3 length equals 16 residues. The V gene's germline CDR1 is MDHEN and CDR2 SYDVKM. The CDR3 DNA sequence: TGTGCCAGCAGTTTTCGGGCAGGGTCCAATAATTCACCCCTCCACTTT. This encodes CASSFRAGSNNSPLHF.

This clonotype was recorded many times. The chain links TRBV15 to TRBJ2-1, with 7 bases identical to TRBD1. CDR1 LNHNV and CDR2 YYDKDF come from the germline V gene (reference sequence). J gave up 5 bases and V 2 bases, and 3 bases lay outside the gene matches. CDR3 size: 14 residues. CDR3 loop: CATSRHQGDNEQFF. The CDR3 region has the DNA TGTGCCACCAGCAGACACCAGGGGGACAATGAGCAGTTCTTC.

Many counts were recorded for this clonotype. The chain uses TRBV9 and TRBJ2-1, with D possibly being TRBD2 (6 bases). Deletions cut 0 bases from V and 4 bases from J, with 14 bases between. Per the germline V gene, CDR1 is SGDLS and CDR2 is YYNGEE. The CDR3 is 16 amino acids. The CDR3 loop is CASSVAAGSRYNEQFF. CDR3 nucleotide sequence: TGTGCCAGCAGCGTAGCTGCGGGGTCCCGTTACAATGAGCAGTTCTTC.

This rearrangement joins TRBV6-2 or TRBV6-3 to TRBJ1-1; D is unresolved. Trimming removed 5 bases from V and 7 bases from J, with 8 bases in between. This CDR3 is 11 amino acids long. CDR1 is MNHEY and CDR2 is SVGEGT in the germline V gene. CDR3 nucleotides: TGTGCCAGCAGTCAGACACTTGAAGCTTTCTTT. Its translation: CASSQTLEAFF.

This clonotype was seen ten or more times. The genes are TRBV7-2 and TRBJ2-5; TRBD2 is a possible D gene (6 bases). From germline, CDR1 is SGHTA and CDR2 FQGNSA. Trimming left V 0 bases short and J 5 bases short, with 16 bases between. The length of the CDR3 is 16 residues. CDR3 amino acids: CASSLASSRGRETQYF. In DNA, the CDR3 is TGTGCCAGCAGCTTAGCTTCTAGCCGGGGGAGGGAGACCCAGTACTTC.

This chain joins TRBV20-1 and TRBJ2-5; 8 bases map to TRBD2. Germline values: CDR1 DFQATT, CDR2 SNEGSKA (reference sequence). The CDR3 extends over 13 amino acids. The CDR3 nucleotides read TGCAGGGCCGGGGGGGGTCGGTACAATGAGCAGTACTTC. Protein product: CRAGGGRYNEQYF.

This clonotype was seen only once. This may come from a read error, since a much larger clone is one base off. The DNA of the CDR3 is TGTGCCAGCAGTGCCCGGATGGGAAGTGAAGAACTGTTTTTT. Translation gives CASSARMGSEELFF. This chain links TRBV6-2 or TRBV6-3 with TRBJ1-4; D uncertain. From germline, CDR1 is MNHEY and CDR2 SVGEGT. CDR3 length: 14 residues.

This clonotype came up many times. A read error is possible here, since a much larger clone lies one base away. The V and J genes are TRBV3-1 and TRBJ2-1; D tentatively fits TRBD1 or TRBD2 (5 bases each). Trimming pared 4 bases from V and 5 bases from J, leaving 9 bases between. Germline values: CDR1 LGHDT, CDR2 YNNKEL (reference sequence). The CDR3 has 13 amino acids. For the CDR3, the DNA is TGTGCCAGCAGCCCCCGGGACCACAATGAGCAGTTCTTC. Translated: CASSPRDHNEQFF.

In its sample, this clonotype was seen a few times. This CDR3 reads CSARVGRYSNQPQHF. The CDR3 DNA follows: TGCAGTGCTAGAGTTGGGCGGTATAGCAATCAGCCCCAGCATTTT. V is TRBV20-1 and J is TRBJ1-5, with no clear D. V lost 1 base, J lost 0 bases, and 10 bases lay in between. Germline-derived CDR1 and CDR2 are DFQATT and SNEGSKA (reference sequence). This CDR3 is built from 15 residues.

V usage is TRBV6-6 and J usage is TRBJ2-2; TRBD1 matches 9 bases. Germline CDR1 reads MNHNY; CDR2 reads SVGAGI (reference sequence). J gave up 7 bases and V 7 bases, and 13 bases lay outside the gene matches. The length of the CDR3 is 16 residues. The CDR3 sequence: CASITDRGRILGELFF. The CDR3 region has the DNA TGTGCCAGCATCACAGACAGGGGGAGAATTCTCGGGGAGCTGTTTTTT.

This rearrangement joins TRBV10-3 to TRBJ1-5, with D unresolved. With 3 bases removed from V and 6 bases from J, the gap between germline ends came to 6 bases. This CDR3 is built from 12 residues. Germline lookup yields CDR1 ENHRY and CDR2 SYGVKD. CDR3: CAISEPGQPQHF. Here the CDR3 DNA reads TGTGCCATCAGTGAACCTGGTCAGCCCCAGCATTTT.

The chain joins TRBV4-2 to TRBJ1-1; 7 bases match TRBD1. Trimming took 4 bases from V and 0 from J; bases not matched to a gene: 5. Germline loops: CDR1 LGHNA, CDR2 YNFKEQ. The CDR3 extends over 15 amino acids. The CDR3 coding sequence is TGTGCCAGCAGCCTCCTACAGGGGATGAACACTGAAGCTTTCTTT. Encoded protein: CASSLLQGMNTEAFF.